These 24 T cell receptor beta chains were sequenced from one sample in a study of blood T cell repertoires in COVID-19. TCRdb's table, derived via immunoSEQ multiplex PCR, lists solely in-frame clones and lacks some. The profile covers 73,000 or so clones, with around 79% appearing a single time and around 20% taken by the ten largest. Sequenced input: peripheral blood. These receptors all come from a man aged 55 to 70 with acute or convalescent COVID-19.

This sequence joins TRBV6-1 and TRBJ2-7; D not certain. Germline values: CDR1 MNHNS, CDR2 SASEGT. V lost 2 bases and J lost 4, with 9 bases in between. This CDR3 has 13 amino acids. CDR3 bases: TGTGCCAGCAGTGAAATTTGGCAGTACGAGCAGTACTTC. Translating gives CASSEIWQYEQYF.

This sequence joins TRBV5-4 and TRBJ2-1; 8 positions match TRBD2. After removal of 6 bases from V and 0 bases from J, the junction contained 11 bases not matched to a gene. CDR1 SGHNT and CDR2 YYREEE come from the germline V gene (reference sequence). This CDR3 spans 17 amino acids. This CDR3 is CASTSGGLQGSYNEQFF. In nucleotides, the CDR3 is TGTGCCAGCACCAGCGGGGGCCTTCAGGGCTCCTACAATGAGCAGTTCTTC.

The chain employs TRBV10-3 and TRBJ2-3; D not certain. The V end lost 4 bases, the J end lost 2 bases, and 7 bases lay between the germline ends. Germline V lookup: CDR1 ENHRY, CDR2 SYGVKD. The CDR3 runs to 13 residues. The CDR3 protein is CAISVVPTDTQYF. CDR3 sequence (DNA): TGTGCCATCAGTGTAGTCCCCACAGATACGCAGTATTTT.

The chain recombines TRBV28 with TRBJ2-5; 7 nucleotides agree with TRBD1. The trim removed 9 bases at V and 5 bases at J, leaving 9 bases unmatched. This CDR3 has 13 residues. CDR1 is MDHEN and CDR2 is SYDVKM in the germline V gene. The DNA for the CDR3 is TGTGCCAGTAAACAGGGGATGCAGGAGACCCAGTACTTC. It specifies CASKQGMQETQYF.

This clone was detected ten times or more. Germline is not matched at one junction end, which may reflect a read error. The chain joins TRBV14 to TRBJ2-5, with D possibly being TRBD2 (6 bases). Germline values: CDR1 SGHDN, CDR2 FVKESK. This CDR3 comprises 13 residues. CDR3 DNA sequence: TGTTCCAGCGCACGGGGGAACCAAGAGACCCAGTACTTC. Encoded protein: CSSARGNQETQYF.

The gene calls are TRBV7-2 and TRBJ2-3, with 11 bases fitting TRBD2. Germline V gene sequence: CDR1 SGHTA, CDR2 FQGNSA. V shed 3 bases and J 6 bases; nucleotides not matched to a gene: 5. The CDR3 contains 15 residues. CDR3 residues: CASSLLAGGADTQYF. The DNA for the CDR3 is TGTGCCAGCAGCTTGCTAGCGGGGGGAGCGGATACGCAGTATTTT.

The CDR3 loop reads CASSFHSGYGYTF. The CDR3 coding sequence is TGTGCCAGCAGTTTCCACAGCGGATATGGCTACACCTTC. The rearrangement uses TRBV27 and TRBJ1-2; no clear D gene. V lost 3 bases and J 5 bases, leaving 10 bases between the germline ends. Germline CDR1 and CDR2: MNHEY and SMNVEV (reference sequence). This CDR3 region has 13 residues.

V is TRBV7-8 and J is TRBJ1-5, with D hard to call. The ends were cut back, 0 bases at V and 3 bases at J, with 3 bases in the middle. The CDR3 runs to 13 residues. CDR1 SGHVS and CDR2 FQNEAQ come from the germline V gene. The CDR3 coding sequence is TGTGCCAGCAGCTTAGCCCTCAATCAGCCCCAGCATTTT. Translated, it gives CASSLALNQPQHF. The full variable domain, its missing parts supplied by reference TRBV7-8 and TRBJ1-5, is GAGVSQSPRYKVAKRGQDVALRCDPISGHVSLFWYQQALGQGPEFLTYFQNEAQLDKSGLPSDRFFAERPEGSVSTLKIQRTQQEDSAVYLCASSLALNQPQHFGDGTRLSIL.

In this sample, this clone turned up once. The CDR3 region is CASSLGTGQGLTDTQYF. CDR3 nucleotide sequence: TGTGCCAGCAGCTTAGGAACGGGACAGGGACTCACAGATACGCAGTATTTT. V is TRBV7-9 and J is TRBJ2-3; 9 bases line up with TRBD1. CDR1 is SEHNR, CDR2 FQNEAQ, per germline (reference sequence). The CDR3 loop spans 17 amino acids. The ends lost 1 base at V and 2 bases at J; junction bases unmatched: 7.

The gene calls are TRBV6-6 and TRBJ2-3; TRBD2 is a possible D gene (6 bases). V lost 4 bases, J lost 6 bases, and 14 bases lay in between. CDR3 size: 14 residues. Looked up from germline, CDR1 is MNHNY and CDR2 is SVGAGI (reference sequence). The CDR3 protein is CASSSPGLYDTQYF. As DNA, the CDR3 is TGTGCCAGCAGTTCCCCGGGACTTTACGATACGCAGTATTTT.

V gene TRBV11-3 combines with J gene TRBJ2-3; D possibly corresponds to TRBD1 (6 bases). Germline CDR1 is SGHNT and CDR2 is YENEEA. The CDR3 consists of 15 residues. V lost 5 bases and J 2 bases, leaving 14 bases between the germline ends. CDR3 sequence reads: CASSLQAGDTDTQYF. DNA of the CDR3: TGTGCCAGCAGCCTTCAAGCAGGGGACACAGATACGCAGTATTTT.

This clone has only a few counts. The chain links TRBV11-2 to TRBJ1-2; TRBD1 aligns across 9 bases. Germline-derived CDR1 and CDR2 are SGHAT and FQNNGV. There are 12 residues in the CDR3. The junction had 6 bases not matched to a gene; V was cut back by 8 bases and J by 8 bases. CDR3 sequence (DNA): TGTGCCAGCTCAACAGGGGGCGAAGGCTACACCTTC. Amino acid sequence: CASSTGGEGYTF.

The V call is TRBV13, the J call TRBJ2-7, with 12 nucleotides matching TRBD2. There are 15 residues in the CDR3. In germline, CDR1 is PRHDT, CDR2 FYEKMQ (reference sequence). V was clipped by 4 bases and J by 1 base; unmatched bases: 2. In DNA form, the CDR3 reads TGTGCCAGCAGCTGGCTAGCGGGAGGGTCCTACGAGCAGTACTTC. Its translation is CASSWLAGGSYEQYF. The whole variable domain, filled in from reference TRBV13 and TRBJ2-7, reads AAGVIQSPRHLIKEKRETATLKCYPIPRHDTVYWYQQGPGQDPQFLISFYEKMQSDKGSIPDRFSAQQFSDYHSELNMSSLELGDSALYFCASSWLAGGSYEQYFGPGTRLTVT.

This clone was recorded at least ten times. The chain uses TRBV4-1 and TRBJ1-2, with D possibly being TRBD1 (5 bases). In germline, CDR1 is MGHRA, CDR2 YSYEKL. Trimming cost V 0 bases and J 4 bases, with 15 bases left between them. CDR3 length equals 16 residues. The chain's CDR3 is CASSQEGGFGGYGYTF. The CDR3 nucleotides read TGCGCCAGCAGCCAAGAAGGAGGGTTCGGGGGCTATGGCTACACCTTC.

J is TRBJ1-2 and V is TRBV14; the D gene is possibly TRBD1 (6 bases). Germline CDR1 and CDR2: SGHDN and FVKESK. The CDR3 covers 15 residues. The ends were cut back, 4 bases at V and 8 bases at J, with 20 bases in the middle. The CDR3 reads CASSRYLTGNEGYTF. The CDR3, as DNA: TGTGCCAGCAGCCGCTACTTAACAGGGAATGAGGGCTACACCTTC.

The chain combines TRBV9 with TRBJ2-7; tentative D call: TRBD1 (6 bases). The CDR3 sequence is 16 residues long. V lost 2 bases and J lost 3, with 18 bases in between. From germline, CDR1 is SGDLS and CDR2 YYNGEE. The CDR3 DNA sequence: TGTGCCAGCAGCGTTTCTTTTAGAACGGACAGCTACGAGCAGTACTTC. Translating gives CASSVSFRTDSYEQYF.

V is TRBV18 and J is TRBJ1-1; perhaps TRBD1 as D (5 bases). The CDR3 totals 13 residues. From germline, CDR1 is KGHSH and CDR2 LQKENI. Trimming stripped 3 bases from V and 7 bases from J, with 12 bases between. Written as DNA, the CDR3 is TGTGCCAGCTCACCTCAGACAGACAGTGAAGCTTTCTTT. Residues: CASSPQTDSEAFF.

This clone was seen once. The CDR3 nucleotides read TGTGCCAGCAGCTTCCCCCCCGGAGGTACGGAGACCCAGTACTTC. It codes for CASSFPPGGTETQYF. The rearrangement uses TRBV5-4 and TRBJ2-5, with D perhaps TRBD2 (5 bases). Trimming stripped 2 bases from V and 5 bases from J, with 16 bases between. The CDR3 loop spans 15 amino acids. Germline V lookup: CDR1 SGHNT, CDR2 YYREEE (reference sequence).

The chain couples TRBV6-5 to TRBJ2-1, with 7 bases aligning to TRBD1. The junction had 0 bases not matched to a gene; V was cut back by 8 bases and J by 2 bases. Germline V gives CDR1 MNHEY, CDR2 SVGAGI. This CDR3 comprises 12 residues. The CDR3 protein is CASQGAYNEQFF. The CDR3 region has the DNA TGTGCCAGCCAGGGGGCCTACAATGAGCAGTTCTTC.

The chain is built from TRBV11-2 and TRBJ2-7; TRBD1 matches 7 bases. Germline CDR1 reads SGHAT; CDR2 reads FQNNGV. V lost 1 base, J lost 4 bases, and 4 bases stayed unmatched. CDR3 size: 14 residues. Here the CDR3 reads CASSLGHRGYEQYV. The CDR3 nucleotides are TGTGCCAGCAGCTTAGGCCACAGGGGATACGAGCAGTACGTC.

The chain is built from TRBV28 and TRBJ2-1; D is unresolved. The V end lost 3 bases, the J end lost 10 bases, and 16 bases lay between the germline ends. The CDR3 loop spans 14 amino acids. Germline values: CDR1 MDHEN, CDR2 SYDVKM. The CDR3 sequence: CASSFLRSLREQFF. The CDR3, as DNA: TGTGCCAGCAGTTTCCTTCGGAGTCTGAGGGAGCAGTTCTTC.

This clone was found once. This sequence joins TRBV7-3 and TRBJ2-1; 9 bases match TRBD2. Germline CDR1 and CDR2: SGHTA and FQGTGA. Trimming removed 2 bases from V and 9 bases from J; junction bases left unmatched: 11. This CDR3 has 16 amino acids. CDR3 nucleotides: TGTGCCAGCAGCTTAGGGGGCGCTAGCGGGGTGGTTGAGCAGTTCTTC. Amino acid sequence: CASSLGGASGVVEQFF.

In DNA form, the CDR3 reads TGTGCCAGCCGGGTAGCGGACGCGAACACCGGGGAGCTGTTTTTT. This encodes CASRVADANTGELFF. The chain is built from TRBV7-3 and TRBJ2-2; a possible D gene is TRBD2 (6 bases). Between the trimmed V and J ends, which lost 8 bases and 0 bases, there was a span of 13 bases. In germline, CDR1 is SGHTA, CDR2 FQGTGA. This CDR3 region has 15 residues.

The chain has TRBV24-1 and TRBJ2-5; 8 bases map to TRBD2. CDR1 KGHDR and CDR2 SFDVKD come from the germline V gene. Losses at the gene ends were 4 bases for V and 1 base for J; bases not matched to a gene: 10. This CDR3 spans 17 amino acids. The CDR3 bases are TGTGCCACCAGTGAGCCCCGGGGGGGAGGGAGCCAAGAGACCCAGTACTTC. Encoded protein: CATSEPRGGGSQETQYF.